This entry describes one TCR beta chain. This sample was taken from a study of shared clonotypes between healthy human individuals. The study enrolled healthy HIV-negative adults without recent acute infections or vaccinations as donors. In the CD4+ fraction, cells were divided into CD45RA+ naive and CD45RA-negative memory subsets. At a deep level, the assay was run. Only in-frame clones appear in the TCRdb table, and some are missing; sequencing was by immunoSEQ multiplex PCR. The repertoire holds roughly 640,000 clones, approximately 79% seen once, with more than 1.5% in the top ten. CDR1 MDHEN and CDR2 SYDVKM come from the germline V gene. The ends were cut back, 5 bases at V and 7 bases at J, with 18 bases in the middle. The CDR3 extends over 15 amino acids.

Sequenced input: memory CD4+ T cells sorted from blood. Described subset: CD45RA-negative fraction. This TCR was recovered from a woman aged 25 to 39 in good health. The J gene is TRBJ1-3, the V gene TRBV28; D might be TRBD1 (5 bases). The CDR3 coding sequence is TGTGCCAGCAGTACTTGGGGGGGTGTGGACAACACCATATATTTT. Its translation is CASSTWGGVDNTIYF. The full variable domain, its missing parts supplied by reference TRBV28 and TRBJ1-3, is DVKVTQSSRYLVKRTGEKVFLECVQDMDHENMFWYRQDPGLGLRLIYFSYDVKMKEKGDIPEGYSVSREKKERFSLILESASTNQTSMYLCASSTWGGVDNTIYFGEGSWLTVV.